The rows below give T cell receptor beta chains drawn from one sample of a study of cytomegalovirus exposure and HLA in healthy donors. Clones were read by immunoSEQ multiplex PCR, and TCRdb kept only the in-frame ones, dropping some. The sample includes under 200,000 clones, 75% to 90% of them seen just once. Source material: PBMCs. Receptor source: a woman between 50 and 59 years old in good health and CMV-seropositive. Both conserved end residues are part of each CDR3. The D gene is left open where the match is weak. Clone sizes are given selectively: once, few, many, or a class where the clone is expanded.

TRBJ1-5 TRBD1 TRBV5-5 - CASSLVQGAVGNQPQHF TGTGCCAGCAGCTTGGTGCAGGGGGCTGTAGGCAATCAGCCCCAGCATTTT
TRBJ1-1 TRBD1 TRBV11-2 - CATTGAGPNTEAFF TGTGCCACCACAGGGGCCGGGCCGAACACTGAAGCTTTCTTT
TRBJ2-1 - TRBV12-5 - CASGLVVGPSNEQFF TGTGCTAGTGGTTTGGTAGTGGGCCCCAGCAATGAGCAGTTCTTC
TRBJ1-1 TRBD1 TRBV6-5 - CASSEFRGVTEAFF TGTGCCAGCAGCGAATTCAGGGGGGTCACTGAAGCTTTCTTT
TRBJ2-3 - TRBV29-1 - CSVLSGTDTQYF TGCAGCGTTTTAAGCGGCACAGATACGCAGTATTTT
TRBJ2-1 TRBD2 TRBV7-9 - CASSLSGGDYNEQFF TGTGCCAGCAGCCTCAGCGGGGGAGACTACAATGAGCAGTTCTTC
TRBJ2-7 TRBD2 TRBV6-1 few CASGTSGGYEQYF TGTGCCAGCGGGACTAGCGGGGGCTACGAGCAGTACTTC
TRBJ1-4 - TRBV27 - CASTRTAKNEKLFF TGTGCCAGCACCAGGACAGCCAAAAATGAAAAACTGTTTTTT
TRBJ1-1 - TRBV11-2 - CASSLTGIENTEAFF TGTGCCAGCAGCTTAACAGGTATCGAGAACACTGAAGCTTTCTTT
TRBJ2-1 - TRBV6-1 - CASSEYRNNEQFF TGTGCCAGCAGTGAATATAGAAACAATGAGCAGTTCTTC
TRBJ1-6 - TRBV11-3 - CASSLVRDDSPLHF TGTGCCAGCAGCTTAGTACGCGATGATTCACCCCTCCACTTT
TRBJ2-1 TRBD1 TRBV19 - CASSMGDSYNEQFF TGTGCCAGTAGTATGGGGGACAGCTACAATGAGCAGTTCTTC
TRBJ2-2 TRBD2 TRBV7-3 - CASSLTLAGYSGELFF TGTGCCAGCAGCTTAACGTTAGCGGGGTACAGCGGGGAGCTGTTTTTT
TRBJ2-7 TRBD1 TRBV4-3 - CASSQARGLYEQYF TGCGCCAGCAGCCAAGCCAGGGGGCTGTACGAGCAGTACTTC
TRBJ2-3 - TRBV2 few CASPSRRDTDTQYF TGTGCCAGCCCCTCGAGGAGGGACACAGATACGCAGTATTTT
TRBJ2-2 - TRBV4-1 - CASSQDLGAAGELFF TGCGCCAGCAGCCAAGATCTGGGGGCCGCGGGGGAGCTGTTTTTT